Below are 31 T cell receptor beta chains sequenced from a single sample in a study of blood T cell repertoires in COVID-19 (dated by TCRdb to between 2020 and 2021). Library construction relied on the immunoSEQ multiplex PCR assay. Imported from immuneACCESS, the table was reduced by TCRdb to in-frame sequences with V and J called. These copies leave out some clones; in studies compared against another copy, an unresolved V gene accounts for under half, and the cause of the remainder is not known. The table for this sample lists approximately 68,000 clones; 86% of them were counted only once. The ten largest clones add up to just under 4.5% of the sample. Input material: peripheral blood. These TCRs come from a man aged 50-60 years with active COVID-19.

V and J are TRBV29-1 and TRBJ2-5; D is undetermined. Germline CDR1 reads SQVTM; CDR2 reads ANQGSEA. This CDR3 comprises 11 residues. V was clipped by 7 bases and J by 3 bases, with 9 bases between them. CDR3 nucleotides: TGCAGCGGAAACAAGAAAGAGACCCAGTACTTC. This gives the protein CSGNKKETQYF. The variable domain in full, with the rest retrieved from reference TRBV29-1 and TRBJ2-5, is SAVISQKPSRDICQRGTSLTIQCQVDSQVTMMFWYRQQPGQSLTLIATANQGSEATYESGFVIDKFPISRPNLTFSTLTVSNMSPEDSSIYLCSGNKKETQYFGPGTRLLVL.

This rearrangement joins TRBV6-2 or TRBV6-3 to TRBJ1-5; D unresolved. CDR3 length: 15 amino acids. CDR1 is MNHEY and CDR2 is SVGEGT in the germline V gene. Trimming took off 7 bases at V and 4 bases at J, with 17 bases between the two ends. The CDR3 DNA is TGTGCCAGCACCCCCGGCGGTGGTATGAATCAGCCCCAGCATTTT. It yields the protein CASTPGGGMNQPQHF.

The rearrangement uses TRBV20-1 and TRBJ2-1, with D perhaps matching TRBD2 (5 bases). The germline gives CDR1 DFQATT, CDR2 SNEGSKA (reference sequence). This CDR3 contains 12 residues. The germline V and J ends were trimmed by 3 bases and 9 bases, with 12 bases remaining between them. CDR3 in amino acids: CSASRFEGEQFF. CDR3 sequence (DNA): TGCAGTGCTAGTCGCTTCGAGGGTGAGCAGTTCTTC.

V is TRBV27 and J is TRBJ1-2; tentatively, D is TRBD1 (6 bases). The germline V gene has CDR1 MNHEY and CDR2 SMNVEV (reference sequence). The germline V and J ends were trimmed by 10 bases and 6 bases, with 15 bases remaining between them. The length of the CDR3 is 12 residues. This CDR3 reads CATPRGPHGYTF. CDR3 nucleotides: TGTGCCACCCCCAGGGGCCCCCATGGCTACACCTTC.

The chain recombines TRBV9 with TRBJ2-6; 9 bases agree with TRBD1. The length of the CDR3 is 15 residues. V dropped 7 bases and J dropped 4; count of bases not matched to a gene: 6. Germline V CDR1 and CDR2: SGDLS, YYNGEE. CDR3 amino acids: CASDRGNNGANVLTF. Written as DNA, the CDR3 is TGTGCCAGCGACAGGGGGAATAACGGGGCCAACGTCCTGACTTTC. Full variable domain (outside the CDR3, taken from reference TRBV9 and TRBJ2-6): DSGVTQTPKHLITATGQRVTLRCSPRSGDLSVYWYQQSLDQGLQFLIQYYNGEERAKGNILERFSAQQFPDLHSELNLSSLELGDSALYFCASDRGNNGANVLTFGAGSRLTVL.

This rearrangement joins TRBV30 to TRBJ2-1, with D possibly matching TRBD2 (5 bases). The CDR3 loop spans 15 amino acids. Germline-derived CDR1 and CDR2 are GTSNPN and SVGIG (reference sequence). V lost 2 bases and J lost 4, with 15 bases in between. In nucleotides, the CDR3 is TGTGCCTGGAGTTGGAATGGGCGGGTTTACAATGAGCAGTTCTTC. Its protein product is CAWSWNGRVYNEQFF.

This chain links TRBV4-1 with TRBJ2-2, with D tentatively TRBD1 (6 bases). The CDR3 runs to 16 residues. V lost 4 bases and J 6 bases, leaving 18 bases between the germline ends. The germline V gene encodes CDR1 MGHRA and CDR2 YSYEKL. DNA for the CDR3: TGCGCCAGCAGCCTTCGGGGACACCCGCGTGCCGGGGAGCTGTTTTTT. The encoded protein is CASSLRGHPRAGELFF.

The V gene is TRBV2, the J gene TRBJ2-5, with D maybe TRBD2 (6 bases). The CDR3 has 14 residues. CDR1 is SNHLY, CDR2 FYNNEI, per germline. Trimming removed 3 bases from V and 5 bases from J, with 13 bases in between. The CDR3 region is CASSDRVGGETQYF. In DNA form, the CDR3 reads TGTGCCAGCAGTGACAGGGTTGGGGGGGAGACCCAGTACTTC. Together with reference TRBV2 and TRBJ2-5, the CDR3 gives the full variable domain: EPEVTQTPSHQVTQMGQEVILRCVPISNHLYFYWYRQILGQKVEFLVSFYNNEISEKSEIFDDQFSVERPDGSNFTLKIRSTKLEDSAMYFCASSDRVGGETQYFGPGTRLLVL.

This chain uses TRBV5-1 with TRBJ2-2; D may be TRBD1 (6 bases). CDR3 length: 15 residues. Germline CDR1 reads SGHRS; CDR2 reads YFSETQ. V gave up 0 bases and J gave up 7 bases, with 13 bases separating them. The CDR3 DNA reads TGCGCCAGCAGCTTGGTTGCAGGGGTAGTCGGGGAGCTGTTTTTT. This encodes CASSLVAGVVGELFF.

This clone has more than one count but fewer than ten. J is TRBJ1-1 and V is TRBV24-1; D gene uncertain. The ends were cut back, 7 bases at V and 4 bases at J, with 12 bases in the middle. Germline CDR1 KGHDR, CDR2 SFDVKD. There are 13 residues in the CDR3. The CDR3 DNA is TGTGCCACCAGGGGCGAGGGTGTCACTGAAGCTTTCTTT. It codes for CATRGEGVTEAFF.

V gene TRBV4-1 combines with J gene TRBJ2-7; 9 bases fit TRBD2. V lost 2 bases, J lost 2 bases, and 7 bases stayed unmatched. This CDR3 has 16 amino acids. In germline, CDR1 is MGHRA, CDR2 YSYEKL. The CDR3 spells CASSQNPSGGTYEQYF. The CDR3 region has the DNA TGCGCCAGCAGCCAAAATCCGAGCGGGGGGACCTACGAGCAGTACTTC.

Regarding this clone: The CDR3 does not end in the conserved phenylalanine or tryptophan, so this is likely a read error. The DNA is omitted, as the CDR3 cannot be located on it reliably, and the CDR3 follows TCRdb's listing. The J gene is TRBJ2-7, the V gene TRBV28; the tabulated D call, TRBD2, remains unverified against the DNA. With termini counted, the CDR3 has 14 amino acids. Germline V CDR1 and CDR2: MDHEN, SYDVKM. CDR3 in amino acids: CASRTGRLAGGTSI.

The V gene is TRBV19, the J gene TRBJ2-1; 10 nucleotides match TRBD1. The CDR3 totals 16 residues. Germline CDR1 and CDR2: LNHDA and SQIVND (reference sequence). With V trimmed by 3 bases and J by 9 bases, 11 bases remained unmatched. Here the CDR3 DNA reads TGTGCCAGTAGTATTTCCGGGACAGGGGTGTTTAGTGAGCAGTTCTTC. This sequence encodes CASSISGTGVFSEQFF.

The chain joins TRBV7-8 to TRBJ1-1; D call uncertain. There are 14 residues in the CDR3. The germline V and J ends were trimmed by 0 bases and 2 bases, with 7 bases remaining between them. Germline lookup yields CDR1 SGHVS and CDR2 FQNEAQ. The CDR3 protein is CASSLANRNTEAFF. The CDR3, as DNA: TGTGCCAGCAGCTTAGCGAACAGAAACACTGAAGCTTTCTTT.

The V call is TRBV7-2, the J call TRBJ2-5, with D perhaps matching TRBD1 (8 bases). The germline V and J ends were trimmed by 5 bases and 5 bases, with 18 bases remaining between them. The CDR3 is 15 amino acids. The germline V gene has CDR1 SGHTA and CDR2 FQGNSA. Here the CDR3 DNA reads TGTGCCAGCAGCCCGGACAGGGTGGGGGGGGAGACCCAGTACTTC. Translating it yields CASSPDRVGGETQYF.

V is TRBV5-1 and J is TRBJ2-7, with D possibly being TRBD1 (5 bases). The CDR3 has 13 residues. Trimming left V 4 bases short and J 3 bases short, with 11 bases between. Germline loops: CDR1 SGHRS, CDR2 YFSETQ. CDR3 coding DNA: TGCGCCAGCAGCCAGGGCCGTGGCTACGAGCAGTACTTC. Its protein product is CASSQGRGYEQYF.

The chain recombines TRBV11-2 with TRBJ2-2; maybe TRBD1 (6 bases). Germline V gene data show CDR1 as SGHAT and CDR2 as FQNNGV. Trimming took off 3 bases at V and 7 bases at J, with 9 bases between the two ends. The CDR3 runs 13 residues. The CDR3 spells CASSFTGFGELFF. The CDR3 nucleotides are TGTGCCAGCAGCTTTACAGGGTTCGGGGAGCTGTTTTTT.

The chain couples TRBV7-2 to TRBJ2-3, with a tentative D call TRBD2 (6 bases). Trimming left V 5 bases short and J 8 bases short, with 14 bases between. The CDR3 sequence is 13 residues long. CDR1 SGHTA and CDR2 FQGNSA come from the germline V gene. CDR3 bases: TGTGCCAGCAGCGGGGACTTTGCTCTTACGCAGTATTTT. It specifies CASSGDFALTQYF.

The genes are TRBV5-1 and TRBJ1-2, with 8 bases lining up with TRBD1. CDR3 length: 14 residues. J was trimmed by 8 bases and V by 1 base; bases with no gene match: 7. Germline loops: CDR1 SGHRS, CDR2 YFSETQ. CDR3 DNA: TGCGCCAGCAGCTTGATTTCAGGGGGCAGGGGCTACACCTTC. Amino acid sequence: CASSLISGGRGYTF.

The chain employs TRBV9 and TRBJ2-3; TRBD1 aligns across 11 bases. CDR3 length: 17 amino acids. Unmatched junction bases numbered 11, after V lost 4 bases and J lost 4 bases. In germline, CDR1 is SGDLS, CDR2 YYNGEE. The CDR3 region has the DNA TGTGCCAGCAGCCCAGAGGACAGGGGGCGCGGCCCAGATACGCAGTATTTT. Protein sequence: CASSPEDRGRGPDTQYF.

The rearrangement joins TRBV7-9 to TRBJ2-7; the D gene is possibly TRBD2 (6 bases). Germline CDR1 is SEHNR and CDR2 is FQNEAQ (reference sequence). CDR3 length equals 13 residues. V was pared by 5 bases and J by 1 base, with 9 bases between. DNA for the CDR3: TGTGCCAGCAGCCCAGGGAGGTCCTACGAGCAGTACTTC. Amino acid sequence: CASSPGRSYEQYF.

The J gene is TRBJ2-2, the V gene TRBV7-2; the D is unclear. Trimming removed 0 bases at V and 2 bases at J, with 10 bases between. CDR3 length equals 16 residues. CDR1 is SGHTA and CDR2 is FQGNSA in the germline V gene. The CDR3 sequence: CASSLAPQLNTGELFF. The CDR3 nucleotides read TGTGCCAGCAGCTTAGCCCCACAGCTAAACACCGGGGAGCTGTTTTTT.

The chain joins TRBV18 to TRBJ2-5, with D unclear. This CDR3 has 13 residues. Trimming cost V 3 bases and J 0 bases, with 5 bases left between them. The germline V gene encodes CDR1 KGHSH and CDR2 LQKENI. This chain's CDR3 is CASSPPYQETQYF. CDR3 in DNA: TGTGCCAGCTCACCCCCGTACCAAGAGACCCAGTACTTC.

The rearrangement joins TRBV15 to TRBJ2-2; maybe TRBD2 (5 bases). The V gene's germline CDR1 is LNHNV and CDR2 YYDKDF (reference sequence). The CDR3 is 16 residues long. Trimming took off 1 base at V and 5 bases at J, with 14 bases between the two ends. The CDR3 nucleotides are TGTGCCACCAGCAGAGGCCACGGGGTTCCAACCGGGGAGCTGTTTTTT. Translated: CATSRGHGVPTGELFF.

The V call is TRBV7-2, the J call TRBJ2-1; D might be TRBD2 (5 bases). Trimming cost V 4 bases and J 0 bases, with 16 bases left between them. The CDR3 sequence is 17 residues long. Germline CDR1 reads SGHTA; CDR2 reads FQGNSA. The CDR3 protein is CASSSTYGESSYNEQFF. The DNA of the CDR3 is TGTGCCAGCAGCTCGACCTACGGGGAAAGCTCCTACAATGAGCAGTTCTTC.

The chain employs TRBV7-3 and TRBJ2-2; 7 positions match TRBD1. J gave up 6 bases and V 4 bases, and 2 bases lay outside the gene matches. The CDR3 consists of 13 residues. The germline V gene has CDR1 SGHTA and CDR2 FQGTGA. The DNA of the CDR3 is TGTGCCAGCAGCTCTCAGGGGGCCGGGGAGCTGTTTTTT. Translating gives CASSSQGAGELFF.

The chain joins TRBV10-3 to TRBJ1-1, with 7 bases that match TRBD1. The V gene's germline CDR1 is ENHRY and CDR2 SYGVKD. V was pared by 6 bases and J by 1 base, with 5 bases of the junction left unmatched. The CDR3 loop spans 14 amino acids. Written as DNA, the CDR3 is TGTGCCATCAGCGCGGACAGGACGAACACTGAAGCTTTCTTT. This encodes CAISADRTNTEAFF.

The chain is built from TRBV28 and TRBJ1-5, with TRBD1 matching over 7 bases. The germline gives CDR1 MDHEN, CDR2 SYDVKM. J lost 4 bases, V lost 6 bases, and 6 bases had no gene match. The CDR3 contains 14 residues. The CDR3 reads CASRFTGQNQPQHF. Here the CDR3 DNA reads TGTGCCAGCAGATTTACGGGACAGAATCAGCCCCAGCATTTT.

The chain is built from TRBV3-1 (or the pseudogene TRBV3-2) and TRBJ2-1, with 7 bases that match TRBD2. V gave up 8 bases and J gave up 8 bases; unmatched junction bases: 6. There are 12 residues in the CDR3. Germline V gene lookup returns CDR1 LGHDT and CDR2 YNNKEL (reference sequence). The DNA of the CDR3 is TGTGCCAGCGCGGGAGCCAGAGATGAGCAGTTCTTC. Translated, it gives CASAGARDEQFF.

This clone showed up just once. The chain carries TRBV6-2 or TRBV6-3 and TRBJ2-5; TRBD2 is a possible D gene (5 bases). CDR3 length equals 14 residues. The germline gives CDR1 MNHEY, CDR2 SVGEGT. Trimming removed 0 bases from V and 5 bases from J, with 10 bases in between. CDR3: CASSYSEERETQYF. CDR3 bases: TGTGCCAGCAGTTACTCGGAGGAAAGGGAGACCCAGTACTTC.

This chain links TRBV5-4 with TRBJ2-1, with D possibly matching TRBD2 (6 bases). Per the germline V gene, CDR1 is SGHNT and CDR2 is YYREEE (reference sequence). This CDR3 has 15 residues. Trimming removed 1 base at V and 1 base at J, with 9 bases between. The CDR3 coding sequence is TGTGCCAGCAGCTTGCAAGGACTATCCTACAATGAGCAGTTCTTC. Translated, it gives CASSLQGLSYNEQFF.